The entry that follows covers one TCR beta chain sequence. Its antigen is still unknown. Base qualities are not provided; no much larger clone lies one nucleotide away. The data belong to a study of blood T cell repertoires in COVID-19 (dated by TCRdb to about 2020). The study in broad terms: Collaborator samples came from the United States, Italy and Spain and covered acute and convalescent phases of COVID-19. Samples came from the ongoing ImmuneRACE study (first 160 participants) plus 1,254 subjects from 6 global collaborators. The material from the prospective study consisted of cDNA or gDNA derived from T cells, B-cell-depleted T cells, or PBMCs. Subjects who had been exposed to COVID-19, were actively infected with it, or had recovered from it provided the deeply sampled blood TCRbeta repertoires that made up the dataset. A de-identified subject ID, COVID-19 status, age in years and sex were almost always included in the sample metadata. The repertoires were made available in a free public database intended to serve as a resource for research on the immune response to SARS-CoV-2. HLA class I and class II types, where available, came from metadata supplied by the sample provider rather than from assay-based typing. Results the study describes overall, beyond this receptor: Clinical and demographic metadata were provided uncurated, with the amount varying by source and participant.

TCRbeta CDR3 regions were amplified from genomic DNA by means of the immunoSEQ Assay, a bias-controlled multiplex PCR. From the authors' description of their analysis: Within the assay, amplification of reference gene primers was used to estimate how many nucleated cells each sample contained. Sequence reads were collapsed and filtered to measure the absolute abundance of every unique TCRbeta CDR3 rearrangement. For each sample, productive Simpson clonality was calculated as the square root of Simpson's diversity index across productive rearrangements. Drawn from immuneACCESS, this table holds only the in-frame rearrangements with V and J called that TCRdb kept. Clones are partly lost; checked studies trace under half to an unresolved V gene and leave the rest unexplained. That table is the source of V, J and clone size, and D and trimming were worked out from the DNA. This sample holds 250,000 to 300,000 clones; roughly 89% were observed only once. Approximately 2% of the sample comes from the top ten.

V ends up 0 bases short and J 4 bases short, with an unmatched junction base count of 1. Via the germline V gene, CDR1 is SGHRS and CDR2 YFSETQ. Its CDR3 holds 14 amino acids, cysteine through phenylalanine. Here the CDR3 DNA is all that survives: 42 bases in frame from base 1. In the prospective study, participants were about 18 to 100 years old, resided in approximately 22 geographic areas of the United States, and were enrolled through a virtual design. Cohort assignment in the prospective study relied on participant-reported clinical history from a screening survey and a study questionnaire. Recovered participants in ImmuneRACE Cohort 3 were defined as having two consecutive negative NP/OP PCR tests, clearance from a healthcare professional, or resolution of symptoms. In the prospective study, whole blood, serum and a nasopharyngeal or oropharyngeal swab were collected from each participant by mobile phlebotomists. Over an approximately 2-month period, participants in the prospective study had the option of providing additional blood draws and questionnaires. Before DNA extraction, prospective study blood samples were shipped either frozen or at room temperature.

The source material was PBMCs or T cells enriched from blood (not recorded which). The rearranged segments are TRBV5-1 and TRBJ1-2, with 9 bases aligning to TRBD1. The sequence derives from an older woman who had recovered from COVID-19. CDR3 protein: CASSLEDRGYGYTF. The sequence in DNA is TGCGCCAGCAGCTTGGAGGACAGGGGCTATGGCTACACCTTC.